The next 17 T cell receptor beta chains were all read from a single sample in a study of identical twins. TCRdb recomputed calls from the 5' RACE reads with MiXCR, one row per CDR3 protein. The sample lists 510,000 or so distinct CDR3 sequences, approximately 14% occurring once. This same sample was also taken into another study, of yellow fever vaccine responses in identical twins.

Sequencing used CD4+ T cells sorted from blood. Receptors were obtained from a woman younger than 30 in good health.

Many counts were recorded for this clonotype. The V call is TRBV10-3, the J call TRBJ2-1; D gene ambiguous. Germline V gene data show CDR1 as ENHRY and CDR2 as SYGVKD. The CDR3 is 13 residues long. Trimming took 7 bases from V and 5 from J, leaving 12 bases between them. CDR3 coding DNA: TGTGCCATCATGCAGTACCAGAACAATGAGCAGTTCTTC. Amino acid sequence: CAIMQYQNNEQFF.

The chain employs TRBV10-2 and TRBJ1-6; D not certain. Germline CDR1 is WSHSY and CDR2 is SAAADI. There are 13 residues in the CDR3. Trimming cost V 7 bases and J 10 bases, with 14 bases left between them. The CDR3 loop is CASTRPGGSPLHF. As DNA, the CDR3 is TGCGCCAGCACCCGTCCTGGCGGGTCACCCCTCCACTTT.

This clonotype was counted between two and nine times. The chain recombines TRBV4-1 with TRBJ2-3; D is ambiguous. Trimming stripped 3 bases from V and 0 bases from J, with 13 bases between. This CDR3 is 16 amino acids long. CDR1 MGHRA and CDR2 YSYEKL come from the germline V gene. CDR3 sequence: CASSHAPVISTDTQYF. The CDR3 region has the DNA TGCGCCAGCAGCCACGCCCCGGTGATAAGCACAGATACGCAGTATTTT.

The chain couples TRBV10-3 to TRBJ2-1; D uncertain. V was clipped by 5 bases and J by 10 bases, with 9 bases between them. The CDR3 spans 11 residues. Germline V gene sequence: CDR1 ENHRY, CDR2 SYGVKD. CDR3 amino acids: CAISQVSEQFF. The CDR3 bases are TGTGCCATCAGTCAGGTTTCGGAGCAGTTCTTC.

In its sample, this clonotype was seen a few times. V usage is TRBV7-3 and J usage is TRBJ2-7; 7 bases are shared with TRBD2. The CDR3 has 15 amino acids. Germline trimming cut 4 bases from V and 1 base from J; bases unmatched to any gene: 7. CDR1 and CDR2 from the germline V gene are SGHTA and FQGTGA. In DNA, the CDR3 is TGTGCCAGCAGCTACCGCGGGAGCAGTTCCTACGAGCAGTACTTC. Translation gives CASSYRGSSSYEQYF.

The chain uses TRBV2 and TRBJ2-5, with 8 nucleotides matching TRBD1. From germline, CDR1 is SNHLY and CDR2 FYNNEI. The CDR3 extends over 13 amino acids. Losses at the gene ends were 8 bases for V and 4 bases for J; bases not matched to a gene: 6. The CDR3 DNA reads TGTGCCAGCGCCCGGGACAGGACAGAGACCCAGTACTTC. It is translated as CASARDRTETQYF.

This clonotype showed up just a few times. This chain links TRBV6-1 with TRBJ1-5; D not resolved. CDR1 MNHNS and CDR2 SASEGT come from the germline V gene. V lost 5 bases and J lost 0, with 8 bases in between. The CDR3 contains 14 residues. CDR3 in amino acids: CASSTLGSNQPQHF. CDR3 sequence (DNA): TGTGCCAGCAGTACATTGGGTAGCAATCAGCCCCAGCATTTT.

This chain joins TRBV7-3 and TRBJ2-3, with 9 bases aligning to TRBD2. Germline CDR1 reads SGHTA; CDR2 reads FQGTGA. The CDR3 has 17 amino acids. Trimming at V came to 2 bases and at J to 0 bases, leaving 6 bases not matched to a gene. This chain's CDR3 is CASSLGLAGTSTDTQYF. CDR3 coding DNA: TGTGCCAGCAGCTTAGGGCTAGCGGGAACTAGCACAGATACGCAGTATTTT.

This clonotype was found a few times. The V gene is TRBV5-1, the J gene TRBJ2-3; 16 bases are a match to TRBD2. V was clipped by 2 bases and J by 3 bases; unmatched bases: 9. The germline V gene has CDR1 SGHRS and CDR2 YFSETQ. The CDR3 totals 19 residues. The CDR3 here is CASSLTGTSGRAGTDTQYF. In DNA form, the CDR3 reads TGCGCCAGCAGCTTAACCGGGACTAGCGGGAGGGCCGGAACAGATACGCAGTATTTT.

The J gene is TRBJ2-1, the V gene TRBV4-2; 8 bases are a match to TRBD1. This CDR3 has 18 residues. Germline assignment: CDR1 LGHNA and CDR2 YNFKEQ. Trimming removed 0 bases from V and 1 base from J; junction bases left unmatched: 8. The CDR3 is CASSQDRGTGHSYNEQFF. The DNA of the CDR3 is TGTGCCAGCAGCCAAGATCGAGGGACAGGCCATTCCTACAATGAGCAGTTCTTC.

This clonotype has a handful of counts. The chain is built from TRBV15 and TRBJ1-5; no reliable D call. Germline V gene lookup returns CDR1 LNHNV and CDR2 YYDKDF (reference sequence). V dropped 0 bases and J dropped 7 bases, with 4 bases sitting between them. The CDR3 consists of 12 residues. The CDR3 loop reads CATSRDRQPQHF. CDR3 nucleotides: TGTGCCACCAGCAGAGATCGCCAGCCCCAGCATTTT.

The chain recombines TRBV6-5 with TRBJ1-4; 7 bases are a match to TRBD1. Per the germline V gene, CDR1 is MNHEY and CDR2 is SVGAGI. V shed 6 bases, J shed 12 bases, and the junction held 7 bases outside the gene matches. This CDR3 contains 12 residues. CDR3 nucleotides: TGTGCCAGCAGCCGACAGGGAAAGGAACTGTTTTTT. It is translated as CASSRQGKELFF.

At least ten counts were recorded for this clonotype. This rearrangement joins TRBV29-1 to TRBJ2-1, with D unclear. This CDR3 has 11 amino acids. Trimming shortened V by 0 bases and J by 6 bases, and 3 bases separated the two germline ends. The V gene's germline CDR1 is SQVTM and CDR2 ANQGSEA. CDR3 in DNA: TGCAGCGTTGAAGATATCAATGAGCAGTTCTTC. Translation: CSVEDINEQFF.

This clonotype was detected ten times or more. The CDR3 sequence: CASSPRTSGNNEQFF. The CDR3 DNA follows: TGTGCCAGCAGCCCGCGGACTAGCGGGAACAATGAGCAGTTCTTC. V and J are TRBV7-8 and TRBJ2-1; 12 bases are a match to TRBD2. Germline V gene sequence: CDR1 SGHVS, CDR2 FQNEAQ. The V segment lost 5 bases and the J segment 5 bases; nucleotides outside the gene matches: 4. The CDR3 is 15 residues long.

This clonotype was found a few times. CDR3 in amino acids: CAISGPPGNNEQFF. Written as DNA, the CDR3 is TGTGCCATCAGTGGTCCCCCCGGAAACAATGAGCAGTTCTTC. The rearrangement links TRBV10-3 to TRBJ2-1, with no clear D. V lost 4 bases and J lost 5, with 12 bases in between. The germline CDR1 and CDR2 sequences are ENHRY and SYGVKD. This CDR3 is 14 amino acids long.

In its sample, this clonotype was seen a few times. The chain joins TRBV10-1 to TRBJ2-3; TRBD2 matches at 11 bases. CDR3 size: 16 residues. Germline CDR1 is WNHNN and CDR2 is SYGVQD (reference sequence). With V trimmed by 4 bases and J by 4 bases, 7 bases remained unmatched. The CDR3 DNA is TGCGCCAGCAGTGCGCCTGCACTAGCGGGAGCAGATACGCAGTATTTT. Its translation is CASSAPALAGADTQYF.

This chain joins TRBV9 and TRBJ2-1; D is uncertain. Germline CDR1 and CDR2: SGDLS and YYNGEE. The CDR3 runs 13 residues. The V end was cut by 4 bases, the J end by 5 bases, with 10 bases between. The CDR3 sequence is CASSPHSDNEQFF. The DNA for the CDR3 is TGTGCCAGCAGCCCGCACTCTGACAATGAGCAGTTCTTC.